These T cell receptor beta chains were read from a single sample in a study of immune heterogeneity within non-small cell lung tumors. TCRdb reprocessed the multiplex PCR reads with MiXCR, giving one entry per CDR3 protein. This table holds 15,000 or so distinct CDR3 sequences, 25% to 35% found once. The sample was lung tumor tissue. These receptors all come from a woman in her forties or fifties with non-small cell lung cancer. CDR3s include the opening cysteine and the closing phenylalanine or tryptophan. The D gene is left open where the match is weak. Size values are once, few and many counts, or a class for expanded clones, and some rows have none.

>TRBV28|.|15|TRBJ2-7|many
CASSLVGVYGYEQYF
TGTGCCAGCAGTTTAGTGGGGGTGTACGGTTACGAGCAGTACTTC
>TRBV4-2|TRBD2|15|TRBJ2-2|.
CASSRTRGNTGELFF
TGTGCCAGCAGTCGGACTAGGGGGAACACCGGGGAGCTGTTTTTT
>TRBV5-1|.|13|TRBJ2-7|.
CASSTGTVYEQYF
TGCGCCAGCAGCACCGGGACCGTCTACGAGCAGTACTTC
>TRBV7-6|.|15|TRBJ1-1|many
CASSPEAGTNTEAFF
TGTGCCAGCAGCCCGGAGGCGGGTACGAACACTGAAGCTTTCTTT
>TRBV7-9|TRBD2|16|TRBJ2-7|.
CASSLGLAQSSDEQYF
TGTGCCAGCAGCCTTGGACTAGCTCAGTCCTCGGACGAGCAGTACTTC
>TRBV5-5|TRBD2|14|TRBJ2-3|.
CASKDGGITDTQYF
TGTGCCAGCAAGGACGGGGGGATCACAGATACGCAGTATTTT
>TRBV5-1|TRBD1|16|TRBJ2-1|many
CASSKTGGRSFNEQFF
TGCGCCAGCAGCAAGACAGGGGGCAGAAGTTTCAATGAGCAGTTCTTC
>TRBV2|TRBD1|16|TRBJ1-2|.
CASSSDSGQGADGYTF
TGTGCCAGCAGCTCAGACAGTGGACAGGGGGCAGACGGCTACACCTTC
>TRBV28|TRBD1|15|TRBJ1-1|.
CASSLPGQGGPEAFF
TGTGCCAGCAGTTTACCGGGACAGGGAGGCCCTGAAGCTTTCTTT
>TRBV5-1|TRBD2|16|TRBJ2-3|.
CASSDPFGGVIDTQYF
TGCGCCAGCAGCGACCCCTTCGGGGGGGTCATAGATACGCAGTATTTT
>TRBV7-9|.|15|TRBJ2-2|.
CASSLVKGGSAELFF
TGTGCCAGCAGCTTAGTAAAAGGCGGATCCGCGGAGCTGTTTTTT
>TRBV30|.|13|TRBJ1-3|many
CAWSALGGNTIYF
TGTGCCTGGAGTGCCCTAGGAGGAAACACCATATATTTT
>TRBV29-1|TRBD1|13|TRBJ1-5|few
CSAGTGSNQPQHF
TGCAGCGCGGGGACAGGGAGCAATCAGCCCCAGCATTTT
>TRBV13|TRBD2|20|TRBJ2-3|many
CASSTQRLAGGIVLTDTQYF
TGTGCCAGCAGCACTCAACGACTAGCGGGGGGGATAGTCCTCACAGATACGCAGTATTTT
>TRBV2|.|14|TRBJ1-5|few
CASAMGEGNQPQHF
TGTGCCAGTGCCATGGGGGAGGGAAATCAGCCCCAGCATTTT
>TRBV28|.|14|TRBJ2-3|few
CASTSASTGDTQYF
TGTGCCAGCACTAGCGCTAGTACTGGTGATACGCAGTATTTT
>TRBV6-5|.|15|TRBJ2-2|.
CASSLGLASTGELFF
TGTGCCAGCAGTTTGGGGCTAGCGAGCACCGGGGAGCTGTTTTTT
>TRBV14|.|16|TRBJ2-2|.
CASSPRGRANTGELFF
TGTGCCAGCAGCCCTAGGGGGAGGGCGAACACCGGGGAGCTGTTTTTT
>TRBV7-9|TRBD1|15|TRBJ2-2|many
CASKSGQRNTGELFF
TGTGCCAGCAAGTCGGGACAGAGGAACACCGGGGAGCTGTTTTTT
>TRBV28|TRBD1|16|TRBJ2-2|.
CVSSPTGGDTSGELFF
TGTGTCAGCAGCCCGACAGGGGGCGATACGTCCGGGGAGCTGTTTTTT
>TRBV18|.|14|TRBJ1-5|few
CASSRDRLNQPRHF
TGTGCCAGCTCGAGAGACAGACTCAATCAGCCCCGGCATTTT
>TRBV15|.|16|TRBJ2-6|few
CATEARGGSGANVLTF
TGTGCCACCGAGGCCAGGGGGGGCTCTGGGGCCAACGTCCTGACTTTC
>TRBV28|.|15|TRBJ2-7|.
CASSYSFSSSYEQYF
TGTGCCAGCAGTTATAGCTTCTCGAGCTCCTACGAGCAGTACTTC
>TRBV18|.|15|TRBJ1-4|many
CASSPTAQPSEKLFF
TGTGCCAGCTCACCCACGGCCCAACCGAGTGAAAAACTGTTTTTT
>TRBV11-2|TRBD2|14|TRBJ2-7|few
CASSSGTRDYEQYF
TGTGCCAGCAGCTCGGGGACTAGGGACTACGAGCAGTACTTC
>TRBV20-1|TRBD1|15|TRBJ1-5|once
CSAKTGTGGGHPQHF
TGCAGTGCTAAAACCGGGACAGGGGGCGGACATCCCCAGCATTTT
>TRBV10-3|.|12|TRBJ1-1|many
CAISRENTEAFF
TGTGCCATCAGTCGAGAAAACACTGAAGCTTTCTTT
>TRBV11-1|TRBD2|13|TRBJ2-7|.
CASSLGLAYEQYF
TGCGCCAGCAGCTTGGGACTAGCCTACGAGCAGTACTTC
>TRBV15|.|13|TRBJ2-5|many
CATSRPPAETQYF
TGTGCCACCAGCAGACCCCCAGCGGAGACCCAGTACTTC
>TRBV3-1|.|16|TRBJ2-5|.
CASSPSVGGWQETQYF
TGTGCCAGCAGCCCGTCAGTAGGAGGGTGGCAAGAGACCCAGTACTTC
>TRBV28|TRBD2|15|TRBJ2-7|medium-sized
CASSLFSGLAYEQYF
TGTGCCAGCAGTTTGTTCTCAGGACTAGCTTACGAGCAGTACTTC
>TRBV5-1|.|15|TRBJ1-1|.
CASSALRGDGTEAFF
TGCGCCAGCAGCGCACTCAGGGGAGACGGCACTGAAGCTTTCTTT
>TRBV27|TRBD1|17|TRBJ2-1|medium-sized
CASSPRPTGEIRNEQFF
TGTGCCAGCAGTCCAAGGCCAACAGGGGAGATAAGAAATGAGCAGTTCTTC
>TRBV6-2/TRBV6-3|.|12|TRBJ2-7|many
CASSYSTEEQYF
TGTGCCAGCAGTTACTCCACGGAGGAGCAGTACTTC
>TRBV27|.|15|TRBJ2-7|many
CASSSPRTALWEQYF
TGTGCCAGCAGCTCTCCCCGGACAGCTCTATGGGAGCAGTACTTC